The TCR beta chain under discussion was sequenced for a study of blood T cell repertoires in COVID-19. The CDR3 extends over 13 amino acids. Between the trimmed V and J ends, which lost 5 bases and 5 bases, there was a span of 10 bases. The germline V gene has CDR1 MDHEN and CDR2 SYDVKM. Using immunoSEQ multiplex PCR, the repertoire was profiled, and TCRdb retains in-frame clones only, with some absent. Of around 200,000 clones in the sample, about 80% were seen once. The rearrangement joins TRBV28 to TRBJ1-5; weak D call: TRBD1 (6 bases). Specimen: peripheral blood. This TCR was recovered from a man aged 50 to 60 with active or convalescent COVID-19. The DNA of the CDR3 is TGTGCCAGCAGTAGGACAGACGATCAGCCCCAGCATTTT. Protein sequence: CASSRTDDQPQHF.